Shown below are 10 T cell receptor beta chains from a single sample sequenced in a study of T cell responses to AZD1222 COVID-19 vaccine. The assay was immunoSEQ multiplex PCR, and TCRdb's table has in-frame clones only and misses some. Of over 70,000 clones listed, more than 60% are singletons. The sample in question was peripheral blood, obtained 28 days after the second dose of the MenACWY control vaccine. These receptors were collected from an adult who received the MenACWY meningococcal vaccine as a control.

The chain combines TRBV7-9 with TRBJ2-1; 7 bases align to TRBD1. CDR1 is SEHNR, CDR2 FQNEAQ, per germline (reference sequence). The CDR3 extends over 16 amino acids. V trimming: 4 bases; J trimming: 0 bases; junction bases outside the gene matches: 6. The CDR3 spells CASSSLTGSSYNEQFF. CDR3 DNA: TGTGCCAGCAGCTCCCTGACAGGGAGCTCCTACAATGAGCAGTTCTTC.

The chain is built from TRBV12-3 or TRBV12-4 and TRBJ2-7; D is perhaps TRBD1 or TRBD2 (5 bases each). Trimming shortened V by 6 bases and J by 4 bases, and 10 bases separated the two germline ends. The CDR3 covers 12 residues. CDR3 loop: CASRGDAYEQYF. CDR3 bases: TGTGCCAGCAGGGGGGACGCGTACGAGCAGTACTTC.

The chain is built from TRBV7-9 and TRBJ2-5; TRBD1 agrees at 7 bases. Germline lookup yields CDR1 SEHNR and CDR2 FQNEAQ (reference sequence). With 4 bases clipped from V and 4 bases from J, the junction kept 6 bases outside the gene matches. The CDR3 is 14 amino acids. The CDR3 is CASSSATGVETQYF. The CDR3 region has the DNA TGTGCCAGCAGCTCAGCAACAGGGGTAGAGACCCAGTACTTC. Full variable domain (outside the CDR3, taken from reference TRBV7-9 and TRBJ2-5): DTGVSQNPRHKITKRGQNVTFRCDPISEHNRLYWYRQTLGQGPEFLTYFQNEAQLEKSRLLSDRFSAERPKGSFSTLEIQRTEQGDSAMYLCASSSATGVETQYFGPGTRLLVL.

This clone has a handful of counts. CDR3: CASSLRKGYGYTF. Written as DNA, the CDR3 is TGTGCCAGCAGCTTGAGGAAAGGCTATGGCTACACCTTC. The J gene is TRBJ1-2, the V gene TRBV5-4, with unresolved D. The V end lost 1 base, the J end lost 4 bases, and 8 bases lay between the germline ends. CDR1 is SGHNT and CDR2 is YYREEE in the germline V gene (reference sequence). The CDR3 length is 13 residues. Full variable domain (missing parts from reference TRBV5-4 and TRBJ1-2): ETGVTQSPTHLIKTRGQQVTLRCSSQSGHNTVSWYQQALGQGPQFIFQYYREEENGRGNFPPRFSGLQFPNYSSELNVNALELDDSALYLCASSLRKGYGYTFGSGTRLTVV.

This chain links TRBV11-2 with TRBJ2-2; no clear D gene. Per the germline V gene, CDR1 is SGHAT and CDR2 is FQNNGV. V was clipped by 2 bases and J by 4 bases, with 11 bases between them. The CDR3 loop spans 15 amino acids. The CDR3 sequence: CASSLSVMPTGELFF. The DNA for the CDR3 is TGTGCCAGCAGCTTATCGGTGATGCCCACCGGGGAGCTGTTTTTT.

The rearrangement uses TRBV11-2 and TRBJ1-1, with 7 bases that match TRBD1. Germline CDR1 SGHAT, CDR2 FQNNGV. This CDR3 is built from 12 residues. Trimming removed 3 bases from V and 9 bases from J; junction bases left unmatched: 4. For the CDR3, the DNA is TGTGCCAGCAGCTTCCCGGGACAGCAAGCTTTCTTT. Protein sequence: CASSFPGQQAFF.

The sample holds a few counts of this clone. This chain connects TRBV4-3 to TRBJ1-6, with TRBD1 matching 10 bases. With V trimmed by 4 bases and J by 8 bases, 2 bases remained unmatched. CDR3 length: 14 amino acids. The V gene's germline CDR1 is LGHNA and CDR2 YSLEER. CDR3 in DNA: TGCGCCAGCAGCCCCGGACAGGGGGATTCACCCCTCCACTTT. This codes for CASSPGQGDSPLHF.

The chain couples TRBV10-3 to TRBJ2-2; D tentatively fits TRBD1 or TRBD2 (5 bases each). This CDR3 has 13 amino acids. Per the germline V gene, CDR1 is ENHRY and CDR2 is SYGVKD. The V and J ends lost 10 bases and 3 bases respectively, with 12 bases between them. The DNA for the CDR3 is TGTGCCACCCGGGACCTGGACACCGGGGAGCTGTTTTTT. Translated: CATRDLDTGELFF.

This chain uses TRBV7-2 with TRBJ2-1; possibly TRBD1 or TRBD2 for D (5 bases each). Germline loops: CDR1 SGHTA, CDR2 FQGNSA. V lost 8 bases and J lost 4, with 15 bases in between. CDR3 length equals 14 residues. CDR3 in DNA: TGTGCCAGCTCGTGGGGGATTTCATACAATGAGCAGTTCTTC. Translating it yields CASSWGISYNEQFF.

The sample holds a few counts of this clone. The V gene is TRBV5-1, the J gene TRBJ2-3; D ambiguous. CDR1 SGHRS and CDR2 YFSETQ come from the germline V gene. The CDR3 runs 14 residues. Trimming pared 2 bases from V and 2 bases from J, leaving 9 bases between. The chain's CDR3 is CASSFGRITDTQYF. For the CDR3, the DNA is TGCGCCAGCAGCTTCGGCAGAATCACAGATACGCAGTATTTT.